This T cell receptor beta chain was observed in a study of blood T cell repertoires in COVID-19. Study background: The United States, Italy and Spain were the sources of the acute and convalescent COVID-19 samples. T cells, B-cell-depleted T cells, or PBMCs provided the cDNA or gDNA that served as material.

Trimming cost V 0 bases and J 3 bases, with 7 bases left between them. Germline assignment: CDR1 SGHRS and CDR2 YFSETQ. The CDR3 spans 14 residues. As handled by the study authors: Cell counts per sample came from amplifying reference gene primers. The table came from immunoSEQ multiplex PCR; TCRdb's copy has only in-frame clones and leaves some out. That table is the source of V, J and clone size, and D and trimming were worked out from the DNA. In the table there are around 230,000 clones, 65% to 85% of which are singletons. The V and J genes are TRBV5-1 and TRBJ1-5, with D uncertain. Sequencing used peripheral blood. The TCR was taken from a man aged 35 to 55 with acute or convalescent COVID-19. DNA for the CDR3: TGCGCCAGCAGCTTGGCGGGAAACAATCAGCCCCAGCATTTT. Protein sequence: CASSLAGNNQPQHF.